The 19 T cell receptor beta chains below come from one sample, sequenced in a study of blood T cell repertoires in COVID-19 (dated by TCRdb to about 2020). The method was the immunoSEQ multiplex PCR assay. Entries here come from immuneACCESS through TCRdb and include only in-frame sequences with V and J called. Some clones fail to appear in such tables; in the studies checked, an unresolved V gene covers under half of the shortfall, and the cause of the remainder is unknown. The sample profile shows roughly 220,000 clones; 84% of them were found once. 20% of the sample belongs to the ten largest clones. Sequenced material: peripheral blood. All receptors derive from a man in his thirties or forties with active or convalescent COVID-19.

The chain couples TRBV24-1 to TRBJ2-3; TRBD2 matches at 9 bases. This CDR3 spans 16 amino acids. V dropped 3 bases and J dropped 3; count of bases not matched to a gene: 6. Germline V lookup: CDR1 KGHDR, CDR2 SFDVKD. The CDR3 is CATSDQKRGVTDTQYF. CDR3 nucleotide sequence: TGTGCCACCAGTGATCAGAAGCGGGGGGTAACAGATACGCAGTATTTT.

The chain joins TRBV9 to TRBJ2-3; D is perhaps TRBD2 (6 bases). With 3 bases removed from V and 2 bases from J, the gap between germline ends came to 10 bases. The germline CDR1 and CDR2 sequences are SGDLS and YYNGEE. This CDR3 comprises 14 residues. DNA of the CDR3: TGTGCCAGCAGCGCGGGCGGGATCACAGATACGCAGTATTTT. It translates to CASSAGGITDTQYF. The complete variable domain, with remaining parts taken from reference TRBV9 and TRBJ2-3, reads DSGVTQTPKHLITATGQRVTLRCSPRSGDLSVYWYQQSLDQGLQFLIQYYNGEERAKGNILERFSAQQFPDLHSELNLSSLELGDSALYFCASSAGGITDTQYFGPGTRLTVL.

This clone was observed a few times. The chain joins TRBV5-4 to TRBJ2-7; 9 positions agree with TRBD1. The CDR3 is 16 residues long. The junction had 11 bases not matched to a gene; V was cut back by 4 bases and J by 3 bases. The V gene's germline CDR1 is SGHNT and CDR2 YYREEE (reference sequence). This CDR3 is CASSPDGGTGSYEQYF. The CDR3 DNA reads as TGTGCCAGCAGCCCGGACGGCGGGACAGGGAGCTACGAGCAGTACTTC.

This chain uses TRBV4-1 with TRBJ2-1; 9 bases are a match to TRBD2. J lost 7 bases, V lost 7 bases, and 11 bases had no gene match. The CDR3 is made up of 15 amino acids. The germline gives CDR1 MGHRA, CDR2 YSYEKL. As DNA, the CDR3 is TGCGCCAGCAAAGATTCGCGGGGGGGCCTTAATGAGCAGTTCTTC. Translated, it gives CASKDSRGGLNEQFF.

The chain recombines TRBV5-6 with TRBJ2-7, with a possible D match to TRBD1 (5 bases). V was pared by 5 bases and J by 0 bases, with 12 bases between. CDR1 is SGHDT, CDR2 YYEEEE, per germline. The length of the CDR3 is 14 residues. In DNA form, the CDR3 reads TGTGCCAGCAGTTCCTATACAGGCTCCTACGAGCAGTACTTC. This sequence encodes CASSSYTGSYEQYF. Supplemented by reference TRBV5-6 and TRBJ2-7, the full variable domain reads DAGVTQSPTHLIKTRGQQVTLRCSPKSGHDTVSWYQQALGQGPQFIFQYYEEEERQRGNFPDRFSGHQFPNYSSELNVNALLLGDSALYLCASSSYTGSYEQYFGPGTRLTVT.

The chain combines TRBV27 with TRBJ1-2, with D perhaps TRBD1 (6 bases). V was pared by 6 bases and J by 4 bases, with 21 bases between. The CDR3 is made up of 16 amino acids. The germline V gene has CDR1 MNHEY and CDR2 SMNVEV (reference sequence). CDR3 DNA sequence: TGTGCCAGCAGCCCTACCTTTACGGGGGGGCCCTATGGCTACACCTTC. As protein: CASSPTFTGGPYGYTF.

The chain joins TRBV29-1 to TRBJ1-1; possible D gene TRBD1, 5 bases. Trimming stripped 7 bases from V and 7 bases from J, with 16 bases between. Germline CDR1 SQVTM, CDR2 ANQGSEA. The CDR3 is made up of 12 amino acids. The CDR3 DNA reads TGCAGCGGCTCGGACCAGGGTTTTGAAGCTTTCTTT. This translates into CSGSDQGFEAFF.

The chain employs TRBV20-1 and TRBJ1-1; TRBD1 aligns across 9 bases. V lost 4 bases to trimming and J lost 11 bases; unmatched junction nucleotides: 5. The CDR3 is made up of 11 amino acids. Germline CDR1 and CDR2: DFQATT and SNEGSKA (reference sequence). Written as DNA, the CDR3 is TGCAGTGCTACACAGGGGGCAACGGCTTTCTTT. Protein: CSATQGATAFF.

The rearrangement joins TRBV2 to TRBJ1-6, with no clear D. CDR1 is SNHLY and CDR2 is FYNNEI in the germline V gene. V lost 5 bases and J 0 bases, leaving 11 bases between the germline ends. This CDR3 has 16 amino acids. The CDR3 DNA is TGTGCCAGCAGTTTGACAAGCCGCTCCTATAATTCACCCCTCCACTTT. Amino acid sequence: CASSLTSRSYNSPLHF. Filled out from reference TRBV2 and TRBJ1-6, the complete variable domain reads EPEVTQTPSHQVTQMGQEVILRCVPISNHLYFYWYRQILGQKVEFLVSFYNNEISEKSEIFDDQFSVERPDGSNFTLKIRSTKLEDSAMYFCASSLTSRSYNSPLHFGNGTRLTVT.

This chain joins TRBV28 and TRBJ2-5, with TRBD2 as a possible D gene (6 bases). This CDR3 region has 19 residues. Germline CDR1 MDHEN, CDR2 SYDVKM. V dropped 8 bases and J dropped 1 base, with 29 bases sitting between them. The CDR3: CASSTPGLPPKGFQETQYF. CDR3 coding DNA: TGTGCCAGCTCGACGCCGGGACTTCCTCCCAAGGGGTTCCAAGAGACCCAGTACTTC.

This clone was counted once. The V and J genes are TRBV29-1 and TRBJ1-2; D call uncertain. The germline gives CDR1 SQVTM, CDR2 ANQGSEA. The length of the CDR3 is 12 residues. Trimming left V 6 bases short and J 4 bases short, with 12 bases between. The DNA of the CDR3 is TGCAGCGTCCCAGAGGGCTTCTATGGCTACACCTTC. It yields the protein CSVPEGFYGYTF.

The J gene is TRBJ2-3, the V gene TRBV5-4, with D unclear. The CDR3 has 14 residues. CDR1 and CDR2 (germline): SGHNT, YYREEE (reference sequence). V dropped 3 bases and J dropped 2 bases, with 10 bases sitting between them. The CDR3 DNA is TGTGCCAGCAGCTCTGAGCGCCCCACAGATACGCAGTATTTT. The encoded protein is CASSSERPTDTQYF.

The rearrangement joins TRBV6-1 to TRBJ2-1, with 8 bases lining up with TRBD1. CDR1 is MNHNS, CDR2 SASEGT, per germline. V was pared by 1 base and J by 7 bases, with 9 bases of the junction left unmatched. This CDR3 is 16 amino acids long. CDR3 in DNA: TGTGCCAGCAGTGAAGAGCGGACAGGGTCTTTAAATGAGCAGTTCTTC. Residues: CASSEERTGSLNEQFF.

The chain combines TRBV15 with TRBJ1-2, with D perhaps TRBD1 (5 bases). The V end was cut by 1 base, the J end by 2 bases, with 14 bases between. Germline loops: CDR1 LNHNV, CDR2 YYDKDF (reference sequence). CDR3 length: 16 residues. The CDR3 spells CATSRGQGRTNYGYTF. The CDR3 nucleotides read TGTGCCACCAGCAGAGGTCAGGGCCGCACAAACTATGGCTACACCTTC. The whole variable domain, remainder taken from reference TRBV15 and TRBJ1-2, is DAMVIQNPRYQVTQFGKPVTLSCSQTLNHNVMYWYQQKSSQAPKLLFHYYDKDFNNEADTPDNFQSRRPNTSFCFLDIRSPGLGDTAMYLCATSRGQGRTNYGYTFGSGTRLTVV.

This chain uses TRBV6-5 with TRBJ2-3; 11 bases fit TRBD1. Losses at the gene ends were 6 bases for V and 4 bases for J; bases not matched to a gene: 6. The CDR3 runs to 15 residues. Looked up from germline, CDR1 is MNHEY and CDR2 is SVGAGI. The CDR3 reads CASSGQGARADTQYF. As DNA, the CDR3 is TGTGCCAGCAGCGGACAGGGGGCTCGGGCAGATACGCAGTATTTT.

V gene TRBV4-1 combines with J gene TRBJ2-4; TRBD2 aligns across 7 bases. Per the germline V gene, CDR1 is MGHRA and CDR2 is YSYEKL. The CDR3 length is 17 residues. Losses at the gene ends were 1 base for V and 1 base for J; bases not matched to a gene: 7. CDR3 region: CASSQGPAGEAKNIQYF. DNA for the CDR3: TGCGCCAGCAGCCAAGGACCGGCGGGGGAGGCCAAAAACATTCAGTACTTC.

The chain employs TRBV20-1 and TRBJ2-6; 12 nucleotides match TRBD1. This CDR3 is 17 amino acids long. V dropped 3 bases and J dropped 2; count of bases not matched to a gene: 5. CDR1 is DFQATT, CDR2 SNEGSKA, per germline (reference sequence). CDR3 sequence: CSASKGQGATGANVLTF. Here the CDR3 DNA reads TGCAGTGCTAGTAAGGGACAGGGGGCGACTGGGGCCAACGTCCTGACTTTC.

The CDR3 sequence: CASRVTGTGNTIYF. CDR3 nucleotides: TGTGCCAGCAGGGTGACAGGCACTGGAAACACCATATATTTT. This chain joins TRBV11-2 and TRBJ1-3; tentative D call: TRBD1 (6 bases). The CDR3 contains 14 residues. V lost 6 bases and J 2 bases, leaving 11 bases between the germline ends. The germline V gene has CDR1 SGHAT and CDR2 FQNNGV. The whole variable domain, remainder taken from reference TRBV11-2 and TRBJ1-3, is EAGVAQSPRYKIIEKRQSVAFWCNPISGHATLYWYQQILGQGPKLLIQFQNNGVVDDSQLPKDRFSAERLKGVDSTLKIQPAKLEDSAVYLCASRVTGTGNTIYFGEGSWLTVV.

The CDR3 sequence: CASSLNREKLFF. The CDR3 nucleotides read TGTGCCAGCAGCCTAAACAGGGAAAAACTGTTTTTT. This rearrangement joins TRBV7-2 to TRBJ1-4; a weak D match, TRBD1 (5 bases). Germline values: CDR1 SGHTA, CDR2 FQGNSA. V was cut by 5 bases and J by 8 bases, with 9 bases left in between. The CDR3 sequence is 12 residues long.